The clone carrying this TCR beta chain has more than one count but fewer than ten. CDR1 SGHTA and CDR2 FQGNSA come from the germline V gene. CDR3 length: 14 residues. Trimming pared 2 bases from V and 1 base from J, leaving 7 bases between. TCRdb reprocessed the 5' RACE reads with MiXCR, giving one entry per CDR3 protein. Found here are about 60,000 distinct CDR3 sequences, approximately 29% of them singletons; the top ten hold roughly 2.1%. This chain joins TRBV7-2 and TRBJ2-3; TRBD1 is a possible D gene (5 bases). The sequence was collected from a female donor with breast cancer. The sample comprised tumor-infiltrating naive CD4+ T cells sorted from the breast tumor. Sample subset: naive CD4+ T cells, CD4+CD45RA+CD25-. The CDR3 is CASSLLGGTDTQYF. In DNA, the CDR3 is TGTGCCAGCAGCTTATTAGGGGGCACAGATACGCAGTATTTT.